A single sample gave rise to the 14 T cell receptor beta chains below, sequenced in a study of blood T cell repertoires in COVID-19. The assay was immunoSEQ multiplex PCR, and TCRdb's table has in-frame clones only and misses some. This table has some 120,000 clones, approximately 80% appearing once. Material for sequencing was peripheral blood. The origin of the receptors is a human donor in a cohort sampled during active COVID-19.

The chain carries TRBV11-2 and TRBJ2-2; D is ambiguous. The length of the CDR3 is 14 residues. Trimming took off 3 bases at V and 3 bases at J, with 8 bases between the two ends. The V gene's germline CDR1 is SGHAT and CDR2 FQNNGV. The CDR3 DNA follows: TGTGCCAGCAGCTTTCTTTCTCACACCGGGGAGCTGTTTTTT. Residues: CASSFLSHTGELFF.

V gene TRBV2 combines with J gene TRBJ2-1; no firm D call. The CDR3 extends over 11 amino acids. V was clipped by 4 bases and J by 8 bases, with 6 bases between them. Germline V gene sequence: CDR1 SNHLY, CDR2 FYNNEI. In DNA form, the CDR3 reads TGTGCCAGCAGTGTCGGTGATGAGCAGTTCTTC. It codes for CASSVGDEQFF. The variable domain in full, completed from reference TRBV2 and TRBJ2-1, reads EPEVTQTPSHQVTQMGQEVILRCVPISNHLYFYWYRQILGQKVEFLVSFYNNEISEKSEIFDDQFSVERPDGSNFTLKIRSTKLEDSAMYFCASSVGDEQFFGPGTRLTVL.

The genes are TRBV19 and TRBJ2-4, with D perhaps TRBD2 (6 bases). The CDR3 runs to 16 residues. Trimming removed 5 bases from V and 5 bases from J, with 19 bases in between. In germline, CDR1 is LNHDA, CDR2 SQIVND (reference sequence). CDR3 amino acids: CASSQPIGTRQNIQYF. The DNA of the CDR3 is TGTGCCAGTAGTCAACCAATCGGGACTCGACAAAACATTCAGTACTTC.

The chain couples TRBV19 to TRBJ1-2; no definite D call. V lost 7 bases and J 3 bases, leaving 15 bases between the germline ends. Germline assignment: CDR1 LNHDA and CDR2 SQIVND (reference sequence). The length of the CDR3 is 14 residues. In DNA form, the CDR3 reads TGTGCCAGTACTGACGAGGGATTCGACTATGGCTACACCTTC. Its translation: CASTDEGFDYGYTF.

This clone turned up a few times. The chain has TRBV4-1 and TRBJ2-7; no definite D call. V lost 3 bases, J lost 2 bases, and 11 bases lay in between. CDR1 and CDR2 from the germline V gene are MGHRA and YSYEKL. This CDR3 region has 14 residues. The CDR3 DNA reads TGCGCCAGCAGCCAGCTACCTTCTACCTACGAGCAGTACTTC. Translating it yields CASSQLPSTYEQYF.

The CDR3, as DNA: TGTGCCAGCAGCCTGGGACTAGCGGGAGGTCAGCAGTACTTC. Protein sequence: CASSLGLAGGQQYF. This chain joins TRBV6-5 and TRBJ2-7; TRBD2 matches 15 bases. Germline V gene lookup returns CDR1 MNHEY and CDR2 SVGAGI. V was pared by 6 bases and J by 8 bases, with 5 bases of the junction left unmatched. This CDR3 has 14 amino acids.

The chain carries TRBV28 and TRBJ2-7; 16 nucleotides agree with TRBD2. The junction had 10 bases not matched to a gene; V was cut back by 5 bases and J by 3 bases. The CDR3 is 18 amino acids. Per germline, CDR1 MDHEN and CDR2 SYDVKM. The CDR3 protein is CASSPPGLAGGRVYEQYF. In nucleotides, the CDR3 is TGTGCCAGCAGTCCCCCGGGACTAGCGGGAGGGCGGGTCTACGAGCAGTACTTC.

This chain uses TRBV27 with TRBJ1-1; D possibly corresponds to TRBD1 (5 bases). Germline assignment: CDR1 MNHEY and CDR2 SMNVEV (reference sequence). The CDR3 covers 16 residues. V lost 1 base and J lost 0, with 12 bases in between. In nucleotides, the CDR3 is TGTGCCAGCAGTTTATGGGGCGATAGGATGAACACTGAAGCTTTCTTT. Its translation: CASSLWGDRMNTEAFF.

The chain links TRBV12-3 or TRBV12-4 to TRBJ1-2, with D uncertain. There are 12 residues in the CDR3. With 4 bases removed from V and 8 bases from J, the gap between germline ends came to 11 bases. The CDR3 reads CASSSRPGGYTF. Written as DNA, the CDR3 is TGTGCCAGCAGTTCCAGACCCGGGGGCTACACCTTC.

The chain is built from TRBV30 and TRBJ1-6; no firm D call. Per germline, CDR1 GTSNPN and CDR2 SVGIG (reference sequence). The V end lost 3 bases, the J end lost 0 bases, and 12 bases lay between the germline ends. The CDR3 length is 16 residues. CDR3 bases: TGTGCCTGGAGCCCTAAGTTGAGCTCCTATAATTCACCCCTCCACTTT. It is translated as CAWSPKLSSYNSPLHF.

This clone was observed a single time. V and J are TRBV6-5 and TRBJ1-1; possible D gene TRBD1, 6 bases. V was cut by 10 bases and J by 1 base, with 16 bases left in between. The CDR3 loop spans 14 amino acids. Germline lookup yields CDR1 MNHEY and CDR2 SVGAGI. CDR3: CATQRTEKNTEAFF. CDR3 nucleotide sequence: TGTGCCACCCAACGGACAGAGAAGAACACTGAAGCTTTCTTT.

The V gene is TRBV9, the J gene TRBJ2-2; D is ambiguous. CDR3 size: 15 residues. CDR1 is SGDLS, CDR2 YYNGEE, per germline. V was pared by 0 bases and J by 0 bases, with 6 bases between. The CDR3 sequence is CASSVESANTGELFF. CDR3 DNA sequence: TGTGCCAGCAGCGTAGAAAGCGCGAACACCGGGGAGCTGTTTTTT.

As DNA, the CDR3 is TGTGCCACCAGTGATCCCGGGACAGGGGGTCAGCCCCAGCATTTT. It yields the protein CATSDPGTGGQPQHF. The rearrangement uses TRBV24-1 and TRBJ1-5, with TRBD1 identical over 11 bases. Looked up from germline, CDR1 is KGHDR and CDR2 is SFDVKD. CDR3 length equals 15 residues. V was clipped by 3 bases and J by 6 bases; unmatched bases: 3.

In DNA form, the CDR3 reads TGCGCCAGCAGCCAGGGTCCGGGACAGTCCTACGAGCAGTACTTC. Translating gives CASSQGPGQSYEQYF. The chain combines TRBV4-3 with TRBJ2-7; 7 bases match TRBD1. Trimming cost V 3 bases and J 1 base; bases outside gene matches: 6. Per the germline V gene, CDR1 is LGHNA and CDR2 is YSLEER. The CDR3 is 15 residues long.